One and the same sample provided the 22 T cell receptor beta chains below, sequenced in a study of T cells after yellow fever vaccination. Using its own MiXCR run on the 5' RACE reads, TCRdb lists one record per CDR3 protein. The sample contains about 210,000 distinct CDR3 sequences, more than 3% of which appear only once. The sequencing used CD4+ T cells sorted from PBMCs, collected 10 days after the yellow fever booster vaccination. Receptors were obtained from a man between 18 and 35 years old who received the YFV17D yellow fever vaccine.

Only a few counts were recorded for this clonotype. V gene TRBV18 combines with J gene TRBJ2-4; the match to TRBD2 covers 15 bases. Germline V lookup: CDR1 KGHSH, CDR2 LQKENI. V was clipped by 6 bases and J by 3 bases; unmatched bases: 9. This CDR3 is built from 18 residues. The CDR3 DNA reads TGTGCCAGCTCCCCGGGACTAGCGGGGGGCGACGGCAAAAACATTCAGTACTTC. This sequence encodes CASSPGLAGGDGKNIQYF.

There are many counts of this clonotype. This chain joins TRBV18 and TRBJ2-2, with 8 nucleotides matching TRBD1. CDR1 and CDR2 from the germline V gene are KGHSH and LQKENI. The V gene end was trimmed by 3 bases and the J gene end by 2 bases; junction bases not matched to a gene: 8. The CDR3 loop spans 17 amino acids. The CDR3 reads CASSPLLTGGNTGELFF. The CDR3 DNA reads as TGTGCCAGCTCACCCCTTCTCACAGGGGGAAACACCGGGGAGCTGTTTTTT.

This clonotype came up many times. For the CDR3, the DNA is TGTGCCAGTAGTATAGATCGCAGGGGAGGACTTGGCTACACCTTC. Amino acids: CASSIDRRGGLGYTF. The rearrangement uses TRBV19 and TRBJ1-2; possible D gene TRBD1, 6 bases. The germline V gene encodes CDR1 LNHDA and CDR2 SQIVND (reference sequence). The CDR3 is made up of 15 amino acids. Between the trimmed V and J ends, which lost 0 bases and 7 bases, there was a span of 15 bases.

This clonotype showed up many times. The rearrangement uses TRBV20-1 and TRBJ2-7, with 10 bases aligning to TRBD1. V gave up 4 bases and J gave up 2 bases; unmatched junction bases: 17. Germline CDR1 reads DFQATT; CDR2 reads SNEGSKA (reference sequence). The length of the CDR3 is 18 residues. The CDR3 protein is CSAIPPVDRGRFPYEQYF. Written as DNA, the CDR3 is TGCAGTGCTATCCCCCCGGTCGACAGGGGGCGATTCCCCTACGAGCAGTACTTC.

This clonotype was counted many times. This chain uses TRBV6-5 with TRBJ1-5; D may be TRBD1 (5 bases). Trimming took 9 bases from V and 0 from J, leaving 15 bases between them. CDR3 length: 15 amino acids. Germline values: CDR1 MNHEY, CDR2 SVGAGI. The CDR3 here is CARRPGVFSNQPQHF. CDR3 coding DNA: TGTGCCAGACGTCCGGGGGTCTTTAGCAATCAGCCCCAGCATTTT.

At least ten counts were recorded for this clonotype. This chain joins TRBV5-1 and TRBJ1-3; D not resolved. V was clipped by 1 base and J by 4 bases, with 12 bases between them. The length of the CDR3 is 15 residues. Looked up from germline, CDR1 is SGHRS and CDR2 is YFSETQ. The CDR3 reads CASSLMGSRGNTIYF. The CDR3 nucleotides are TGCGCCAGCAGCTTGATGGGATCGAGGGGAAACACCATATATTTT.

V is TRBV18 and J is TRBJ2-5; 9 bases are shared with TRBD1. CDR1 and CDR2 from the germline V gene are KGHSH and LQKENI. V gave up 4 bases and J gave up 3 bases; unmatched junction bases: 3. The length of the CDR3 is 14 residues. DNA of the CDR3: TGTGCCAGCTCACGGGACAGGGCGGAAGAGACCCAGTACTTC. Amino acids: CASSRDRAEETQYF.

This clonotype was observed at least ten times. V usage is TRBV5-1 and J usage is TRBJ2-1; D uncertain. The CDR3 length is 16 residues. The V end was cut by 10 bases, the J end by 2 bases, with 22 bases between. Per germline, CDR1 SGHRS and CDR2 YFSETQ. As DNA, the CDR3 is TGCGCCGCCGATCCACCTCTGGGGTTCACCTACAATGAGCAGTTCTTC. Translation gives CAADPPLGFTYNEQFF. Together with reference TRBV5-1 and TRBJ2-1, the CDR3 gives the full variable domain: KAGVTQTPRYLIKTRGQQVTLSCSPISGHRSVSWYQQTPGQGLQFLFEYFSETQRNKGNFPGRFSGRQFSNSRSEMNVSTLELGDSALYLCAADPPLGFTYNEQFFGPGTRLTVL.

The chain joins TRBV20-1 to TRBJ2-1, with 9 bases identical to TRBD2. The CDR3 has 14 amino acids. V dropped 2 bases and J dropped 8; count of bases not matched to a gene: 7. Germline V gene lookup returns CDR1 DFQATT and CDR2 SNEGSKA (reference sequence). This CDR3 is CSARTPERGDEQFF. As DNA, the CDR3 is TGCAGTGCTAGAACACCCGAGCGGGGGGATGAGCAGTTCTTC.

This clonotype was seen more than once but under ten times. V is TRBV12-3 or TRBV12-4 and J is TRBJ1-2; no clear D gene. V lost 4 bases, J lost 4 bases, and 16 bases lay in between. The CDR3 has 15 residues. CDR3 bases: TGTGCCAGCAGTTCATGGACCCGGACGGGCTATGGCTACACCTTC. Translated: CASSSWTRTGYGYTF.

This clonotype was seen a few times. The chain recombines TRBV5-4 with TRBJ1-4; D unresolved. The CDR3 runs 13 residues. V gave up 0 bases and J gave up 7 bases, with 7 bases separating them. CDR1 and CDR2 from the germline V gene are SGHNT and YYREEE (reference sequence). The CDR3 nucleotides are TGTGCCAGCAGCTTGGACGGGGTTGAAAAACTGTTTTTT. This gives the protein CASSLDGVEKLFF.

This clonotype appeared many times. This chain uses TRBV5-1 with TRBJ2-3; 10 bases match TRBD2. CDR1 and CDR2 (germline): SGHRS, YFSETQ. The CDR3 spans 15 residues. V shed 4 bases and J 1 base; nucleotides not matched to a gene: 3. The CDR3 nucleotides are TGCGCCAGCAGCGTTGGACTAGCGGGCACAGATACGCAGTATTTT. Its translation is CASSVGLAGTDTQYF.

The chain recombines TRBV20-1 with TRBJ2-5; TRBD2 matches 7 bases. The length of the CDR3 is 15 residues. Trimming at V came to 6 bases and at J to 2 bases, leaving 12 bases not matched to a gene. Germline V gene data show CDR1 as DFQATT and CDR2 as SNEGSKA (reference sequence). CDR3 amino acids: CSAPSGGGRQETQYF. CDR3 sequence (DNA): TGCAGTGCCCCCAGTGGCGGGGGTAGACAAGAGACCCAGTACTTC.

At least ten counts were recorded for this clonotype. The chain carries TRBV20-1 and TRBJ2-7; no clear D gene. Trimming pared 0 bases from V and 1 base from J, leaving 10 bases between. CDR3 size: 14 residues. Germline V CDR1 and CDR2: DFQATT, SNEGSKA (reference sequence). The CDR3 DNA follows: TGCAGTGCTAGAGATTCGACCCGTTCCTACGAGCAGTACGTC. As protein: CSARDSTRSYEQYV.

This clonotype occurred a few times. The chain joins TRBV4-1 to TRBJ1-4, with D hard to call. Deletions cut 2 bases from V and 8 bases from J, with 18 bases between. This CDR3 is built from 16 residues. From germline, CDR1 is MGHRA and CDR2 YSYEKL. The CDR3 DNA is TGCGCCAGCAGCCAAACCCCTCGGAGGAGGGAAGAAAAACTGTTTTTT. Translating it yields CASSQTPRRREEKLFF.

The sample holds a few counts of this clonotype. V is TRBV18 and J is TRBJ1-1; 7 bases are a match to TRBD1. Germline V gene data show CDR1 as KGHSH and CDR2 as LQKENI. The V gene end was trimmed by 6 bases and the J gene end by 0 bases; junction bases not matched to a gene: 10. The CDR3 is 16 amino acids. DNA of the CDR3: TGTGCCAGCTCCGAGCGACAGGGAACTATGAACACTGAAGCTTTCTTT. Translating gives CASSERQGTMNTEAFF.

The chain recombines TRBV18 with TRBJ1-1; the match to TRBD1 covers 7 bases. The CDR3 is 17 amino acids. Per the germline V gene, CDR1 is KGHSH and CDR2 is LQKENI. The V segment lost 2 bases and the J segment 9 bases; nucleotides outside the gene matches: 18. CDR3 in amino acids: CASSPRTGSKNTEKAFF. DNA for the CDR3: TGTGCCAGCTCACCAAGGACAGGTTCTAAGAACACTGAAAAAGCTTTCTTT. The whole variable domain, filled in from reference TRBV18 and TRBJ1-1, reads NAGVMQNPRHLVRRRGQEARLRCSPMKGHSHVYWYRQLPEEGLKFMVYLQKENIIDESGMPKERFSAEFPKEGPSILRIQQVVRGDSAAYFCASSPRTGSKNTEKAFFGQGTRLTVV.

This clonotype has a handful of counts. The CDR3 reads CASSSYRAREQFF. The DNA for the CDR3 is TGTGCCAGCAGCAGTTACAGGGCTCGAGAGCAGTTCTTC. The chain combines TRBV12-3 or TRBV12-4 with TRBJ2-1; D is possibly TRBD1 (6 bases). Trimming took off 6 bases at V and 10 bases at J, with 16 bases between the two ends. The CDR3 is 13 amino acids.

The chain carries TRBV21-1 and TRBJ1-1; the table calls TRBD1, which could not be checked here. TRBV21-1 is flagged as a pseudogene. This CDR3 has 12 amino acids. The CDR3 reads CASSKSDRVAFF. The CDR3 coding sequence is TGTGCCAGCAGCAAATCGGACAGGGTAGCTTTCTTT.

This clonotype was picked up many times. The CDR3 sequence is CASSYAGAVEQFF. CDR3 sequence (DNA): TGCGCCAGCAGCTATGCTGGGGCGGTTGAGCAGTTCTTC. The chain couples TRBV5-1 to TRBJ2-1; D possibly corresponds to TRBD1 (5 bases). This CDR3 contains 13 residues. Trimming removed 3 bases from V and 9 bases from J, with 13 bases in between. The V gene's germline CDR1 is SGHRS and CDR2 YFSETQ.

This clonotype showed up many times. The V call is TRBV6-5, the J call TRBJ2-5; 9 bases are a match to TRBD2. After removal of 4 bases from V and 1 base from J, the junction contained 7 bases not matched to a gene. The CDR3 is 16 residues long. Germline CDR1 reads MNHEY; CDR2 reads SVGAGI. The CDR3 region has the DNA TGTGCCAGCAGTTCTTTAGCGGGGGCGACCCAAGAGACCCAGTACTTC. Translation gives CASSSLAGATQETQYF.

Only a few counts were recorded for this clonotype. The rearrangement uses TRBV29-1 and TRBJ2-5; D is uncertain. This CDR3 has 13 residues. Trimming removed 7 bases from V and 5 bases from J, with 17 bases in between. The germline CDR1 and CDR2 sequences are SQVTM and ANQGSEA. The CDR3 loop reads CSAARASFETQYF. In nucleotides, the CDR3 is TGCAGCGCCGCCCGGGCCTCCTTCGAGACCCAGTACTTC.